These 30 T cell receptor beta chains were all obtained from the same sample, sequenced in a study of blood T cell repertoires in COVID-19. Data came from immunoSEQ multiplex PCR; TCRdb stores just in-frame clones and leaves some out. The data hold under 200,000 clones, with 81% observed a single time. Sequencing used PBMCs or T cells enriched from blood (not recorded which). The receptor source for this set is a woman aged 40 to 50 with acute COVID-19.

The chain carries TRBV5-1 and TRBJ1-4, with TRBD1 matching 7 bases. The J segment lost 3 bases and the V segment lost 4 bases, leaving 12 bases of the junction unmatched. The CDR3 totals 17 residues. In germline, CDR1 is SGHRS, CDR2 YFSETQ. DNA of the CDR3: TGCGCCAGCAGCCCAGGGGGAACTGGCCCCTCTAATGAAAAACTGTTTTTT. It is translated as CASSPGGTGPSNEKLFF.

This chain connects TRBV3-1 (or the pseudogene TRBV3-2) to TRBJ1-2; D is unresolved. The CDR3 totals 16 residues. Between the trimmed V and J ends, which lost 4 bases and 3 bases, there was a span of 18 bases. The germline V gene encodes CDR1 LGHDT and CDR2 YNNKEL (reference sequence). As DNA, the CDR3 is TGTGCCAGCAGCCCCCCGTGGGGAGTCGGTGACTATGGCTACACCTTC. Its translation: CASSPPWGVGDYGYTF.

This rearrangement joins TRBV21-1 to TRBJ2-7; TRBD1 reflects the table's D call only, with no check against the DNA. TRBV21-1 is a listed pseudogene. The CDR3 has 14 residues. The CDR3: CASSKGDRGHEQYF. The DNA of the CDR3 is TGTGCCAGCAGCAAAGGGGACAGGGGCCACGAGCAGTACTTC.

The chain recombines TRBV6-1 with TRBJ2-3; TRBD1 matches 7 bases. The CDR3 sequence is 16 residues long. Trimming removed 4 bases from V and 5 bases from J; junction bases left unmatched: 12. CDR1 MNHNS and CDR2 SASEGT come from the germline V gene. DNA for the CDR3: TGTGCCAGCAGTGGAAAGACAGGGACCTTCGAAGATACGCAGTATTTT. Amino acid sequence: CASSGKTGTFEDTQYF.

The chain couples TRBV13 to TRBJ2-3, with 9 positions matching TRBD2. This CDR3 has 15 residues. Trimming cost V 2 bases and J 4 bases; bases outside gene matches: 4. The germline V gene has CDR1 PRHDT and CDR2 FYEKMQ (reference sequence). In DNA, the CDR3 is TGTGCCAGCAGCTTACTAGCGGGATGGGCAGATACGCAGTATTTT. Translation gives CASSLLAGWADTQYF.

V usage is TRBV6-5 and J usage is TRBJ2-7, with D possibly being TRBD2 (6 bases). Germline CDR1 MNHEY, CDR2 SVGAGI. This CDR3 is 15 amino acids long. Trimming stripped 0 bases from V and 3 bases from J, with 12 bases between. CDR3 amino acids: CASSYSTGAYYEQYF. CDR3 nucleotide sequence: TGTGCCAGCAGTTACTCGACGGGAGCTTACTACGAGCAGTACTTC.

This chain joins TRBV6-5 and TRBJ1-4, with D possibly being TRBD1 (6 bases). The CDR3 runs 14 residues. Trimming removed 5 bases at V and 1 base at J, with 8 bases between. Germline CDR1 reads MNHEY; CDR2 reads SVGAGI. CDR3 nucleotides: TGTGCCAGCAGTAAGGACAGAACTAATGAAAAACTGTTTTTT. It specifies CASSKDRTNEKLFF.

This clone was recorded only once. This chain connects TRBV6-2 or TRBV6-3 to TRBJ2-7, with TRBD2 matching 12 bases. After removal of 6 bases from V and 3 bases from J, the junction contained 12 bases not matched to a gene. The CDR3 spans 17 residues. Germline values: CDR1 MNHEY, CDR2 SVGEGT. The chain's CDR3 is CASSPLTSGRTGYEQYF. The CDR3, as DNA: TGTGCCAGCAGCCCCCTCACTAGCGGGAGGACAGGCTACGAGCAGTACTTC.

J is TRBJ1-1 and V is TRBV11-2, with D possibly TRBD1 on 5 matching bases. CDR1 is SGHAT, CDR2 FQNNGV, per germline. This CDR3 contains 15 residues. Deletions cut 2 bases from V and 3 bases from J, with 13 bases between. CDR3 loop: CASSLSRGQDTEAFF. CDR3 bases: TGTGCCAGCAGCTTAAGTAGGGGCCAGGACACTGAAGCTTTCTTT. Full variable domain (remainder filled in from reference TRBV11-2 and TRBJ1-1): EAGVAQSPRYKIIEKRQSVAFWCNPISGHATLYWYQQILGQGPKLLIQFQNNGVVDDSQLPKDRFSAERLKGVDSTLKIQPAKLEDSAVYLCASSLSRGQDTEAFFGQGTRLTVV.

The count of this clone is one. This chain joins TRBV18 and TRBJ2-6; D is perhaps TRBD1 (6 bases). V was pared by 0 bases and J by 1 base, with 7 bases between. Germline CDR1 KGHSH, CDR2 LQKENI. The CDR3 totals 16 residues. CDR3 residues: CASSPPGASGANVLTF. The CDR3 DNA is TGTGCCAGCTCACCACCGGGGGCGTCTGGGGCCAACGTCCTGACTTTC.

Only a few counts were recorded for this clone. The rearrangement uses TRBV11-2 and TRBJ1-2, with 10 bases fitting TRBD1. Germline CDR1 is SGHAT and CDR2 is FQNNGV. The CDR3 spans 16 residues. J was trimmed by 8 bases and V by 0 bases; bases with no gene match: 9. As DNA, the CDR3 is TGTGCCAGCAGCTTAGATCCCGGACAGGGGGGAGGAGGCTACACCTTC. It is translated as CASSLDPGQGGGGYTF.

The CDR3 DNA follows: TGTGCCAGCAGCCCTCAGGCTAGCGGGAGCTCTGGTACGCAGTATTTT. Amino acid sequence: CASSPQASGSSGTQYF. This chain connects TRBV9 to TRBJ2-3; the match to TRBD2 covers 10 bases. Germline lookup yields CDR1 SGDLS and CDR2 YYNGEE. Trimming took 4 bases from V and 8 from J; bases not matched to a gene: 13. The CDR3 consists of 16 residues.

The CDR3 DNA follows: TGTGCCATCAGAGCTACAGGGCTGAACTATGGCTACACCTTC. Its protein is CAIRATGLNYGYTF. This sequence joins TRBV10-3 and TRBJ1-2, with D possibly TRBD1 on 6 matching bases. Germline CDR1 reads ENHRY; CDR2 reads SYGVKD. The CDR3 spans 14 residues. V lost 6 bases and J lost 2, with 13 bases in between.

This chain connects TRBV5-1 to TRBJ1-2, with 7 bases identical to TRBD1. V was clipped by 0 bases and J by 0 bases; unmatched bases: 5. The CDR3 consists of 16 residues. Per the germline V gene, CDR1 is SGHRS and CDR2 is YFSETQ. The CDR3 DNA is TGCGCCAGCAGCTTGGGCCTCGGGACAGCTAACTATGGCTACACCTTC. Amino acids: CASSLGLGTANYGYTF.

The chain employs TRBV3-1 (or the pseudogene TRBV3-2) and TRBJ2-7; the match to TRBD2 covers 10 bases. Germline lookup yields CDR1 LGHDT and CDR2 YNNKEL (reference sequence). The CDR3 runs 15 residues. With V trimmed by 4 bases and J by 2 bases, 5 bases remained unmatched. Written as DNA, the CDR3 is TGTGCCAGCAGCCGGCAACTAGCGGGGCCCTACGAGCAGTACTTC. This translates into CASSRQLAGPYEQYF.

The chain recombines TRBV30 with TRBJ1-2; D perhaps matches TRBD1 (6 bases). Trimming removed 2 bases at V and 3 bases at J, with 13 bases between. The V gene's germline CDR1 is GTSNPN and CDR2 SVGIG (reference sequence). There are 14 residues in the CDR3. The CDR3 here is CAWSTQGIDYGYTF. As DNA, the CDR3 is TGTGCCTGGAGTACACAGGGAATCGACTATGGCTACACCTTC.

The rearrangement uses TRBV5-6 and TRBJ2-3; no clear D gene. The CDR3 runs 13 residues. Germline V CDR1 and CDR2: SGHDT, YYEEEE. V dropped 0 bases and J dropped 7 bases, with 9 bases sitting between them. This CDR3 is CASSLGGGNTQYF. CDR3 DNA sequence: TGTGCCAGCAGCTTGGGAGGCGGAAATACGCAGTATTTT.

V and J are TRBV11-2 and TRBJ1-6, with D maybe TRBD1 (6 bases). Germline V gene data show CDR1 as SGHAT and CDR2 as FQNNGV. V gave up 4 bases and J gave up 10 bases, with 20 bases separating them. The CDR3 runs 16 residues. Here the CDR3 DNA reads TGTGCCAGCAGCTCGAGATCTAGGGGGAACCGGTCACCCCTCCACTTT. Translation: CASSSRSRGNRSPLHF.

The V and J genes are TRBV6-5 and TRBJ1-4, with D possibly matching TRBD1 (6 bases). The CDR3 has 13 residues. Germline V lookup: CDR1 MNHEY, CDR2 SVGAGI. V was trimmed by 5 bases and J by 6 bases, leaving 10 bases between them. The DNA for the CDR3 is TGTGCCAGCAGTCTCCACAGGGATGAAAAACTGTTTTTT. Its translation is CASSLHRDEKLFF.

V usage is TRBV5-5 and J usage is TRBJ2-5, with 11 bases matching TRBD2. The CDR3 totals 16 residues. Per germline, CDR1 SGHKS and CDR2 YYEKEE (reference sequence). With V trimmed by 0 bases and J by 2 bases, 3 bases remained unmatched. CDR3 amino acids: CASSLAGTSGQETQYF. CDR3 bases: TGTGCCAGCAGCTTGGCGGGGACTAGCGGACAAGAGACCCAGTACTTC.

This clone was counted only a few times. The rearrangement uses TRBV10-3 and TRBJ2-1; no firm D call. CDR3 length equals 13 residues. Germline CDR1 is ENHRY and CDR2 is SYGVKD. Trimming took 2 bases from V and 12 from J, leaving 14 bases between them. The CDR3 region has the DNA TGTGCCATCAGTGAGGTGCCCTCCGGCGGGCAGTTCTTC. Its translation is CAISEVPSGGQFF.

CDR3 nucleotides: TGTGCCAGCAGCTTGTTCTCTGAAGCTTTCTTT. Protein product: CASSLFSEAFF. The V and J genes are TRBV5-8 and TRBJ1-1, with D unclear. V was pared by 1 base and J by 6 bases, with 4 bases between. CDR3 length: 11 residues. In germline, CDR1 is SGHTS, CDR2 YDEGEE. The entire variable domain, with the rest obtained from reference TRBV5-8 and TRBJ1-1, is as follows: EAGVTQSPTHLIKTRGQQATLRCSPISGHTSVYWYQQALGLGLQFLLWYDEGEERNRGNFPPRFSGRQFPNYSSELNVNALELEDSALYLCASSLFSEAFFGQGTRLTVV.

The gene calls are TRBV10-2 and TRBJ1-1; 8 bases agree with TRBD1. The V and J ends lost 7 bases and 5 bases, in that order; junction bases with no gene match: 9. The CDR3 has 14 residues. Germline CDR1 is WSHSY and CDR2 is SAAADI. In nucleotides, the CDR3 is TGCGCCAGCACTCGAGGACAGGGAGGGACTGAAGCTTTCTTT. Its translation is CASTRGQGGTEAFF.

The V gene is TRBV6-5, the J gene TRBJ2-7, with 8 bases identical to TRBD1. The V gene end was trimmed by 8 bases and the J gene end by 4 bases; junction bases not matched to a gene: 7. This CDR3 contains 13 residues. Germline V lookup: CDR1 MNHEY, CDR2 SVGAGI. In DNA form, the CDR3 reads TGTGCCAGCGAGTGGGACAGGAGTTACGAGCAGTACTTC. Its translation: CASEWDRSYEQYF.

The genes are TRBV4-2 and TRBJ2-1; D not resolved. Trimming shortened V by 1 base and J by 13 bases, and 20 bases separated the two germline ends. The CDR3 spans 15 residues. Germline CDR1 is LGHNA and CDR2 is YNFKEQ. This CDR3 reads CASSQVSGLTVNQFF. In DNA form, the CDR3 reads TGTGCCAGCAGCCAAGTCTCTGGGTTGACTGTGAACCAGTTCTTC.

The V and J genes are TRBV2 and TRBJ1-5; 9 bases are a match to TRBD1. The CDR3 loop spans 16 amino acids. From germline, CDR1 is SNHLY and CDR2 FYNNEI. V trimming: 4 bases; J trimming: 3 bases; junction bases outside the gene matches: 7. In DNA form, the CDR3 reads TGTGCCAGCAGTGTGGGGGGACAGGGTTACAATCAGCCCCAGCATTTT. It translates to CASSVGGQGYNQPQHF.

The CDR3 here is CASSVDRARETQYF. The CDR3, as DNA: TGTGCCAGTAGTGTTGACAGGGCAAGAGAGACCCAGTACTTC. V is TRBV19 and J is TRBJ2-5, with TRBD1 matching 7 bases. V was pared by 5 bases and J by 4 bases, with 7 bases of the junction left unmatched. This CDR3 is 14 amino acids long. Germline CDR1 reads LNHDA; CDR2 reads SQIVND (reference sequence).

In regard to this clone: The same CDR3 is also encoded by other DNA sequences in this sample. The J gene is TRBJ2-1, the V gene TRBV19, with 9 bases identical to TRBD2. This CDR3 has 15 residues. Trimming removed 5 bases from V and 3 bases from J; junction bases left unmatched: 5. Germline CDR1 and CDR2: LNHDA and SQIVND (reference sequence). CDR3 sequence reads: CASSLSGSSYNEQFF. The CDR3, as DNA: TGTGCCAGTAGTCTTAGCGGGAGTAGCTACAATGAGCAGTTCTTC. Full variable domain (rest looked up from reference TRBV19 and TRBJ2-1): DGGITQSPKYLFRKEGQNVTLSCEQNLNHDAMYWYRQDPGQGLRLIYYSQIVNDFQKGDIAEGYSVSREKKESFPLTVTSAQKNPTAFYLCASSLSGSSYNEQFFGPGTRLTVL.

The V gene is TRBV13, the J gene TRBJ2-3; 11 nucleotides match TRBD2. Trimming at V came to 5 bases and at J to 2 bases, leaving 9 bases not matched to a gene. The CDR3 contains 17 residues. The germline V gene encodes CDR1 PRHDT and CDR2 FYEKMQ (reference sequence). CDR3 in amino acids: CASSGGGLAVPTDTQYF. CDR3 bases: TGTGCCAGCAGCGGGGGGGGACTAGCGGTTCCCACAGATACGCAGTATTTT. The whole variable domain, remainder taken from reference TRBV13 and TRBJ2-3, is AAGVIQSPRHLIKEKRETATLKCYPIPRHDTVYWYQQGPGQDPQFLISFYEKMQSDKGSIPDRFSAQQFSDYHSELNMSSLELGDSALYFCASSGGGLAVPTDTQYFGPGTRLTVL.

The CDR3 reads CASSPKLGSNEQFF. In DNA, the CDR3 is TGTGCCAGCAGTCCGAAACTAGGGTCCAATGAGCAGTTCTTC. The chain couples TRBV6-5 to TRBJ2-1, with D possibly TRBD2 on 5 matching bases. The CDR3 extends over 14 amino acids. The V gene's germline CDR1 is MNHEY and CDR2 SVGAGI. Trimming pared 5 bases from V and 6 bases from J, leaving 14 bases between.